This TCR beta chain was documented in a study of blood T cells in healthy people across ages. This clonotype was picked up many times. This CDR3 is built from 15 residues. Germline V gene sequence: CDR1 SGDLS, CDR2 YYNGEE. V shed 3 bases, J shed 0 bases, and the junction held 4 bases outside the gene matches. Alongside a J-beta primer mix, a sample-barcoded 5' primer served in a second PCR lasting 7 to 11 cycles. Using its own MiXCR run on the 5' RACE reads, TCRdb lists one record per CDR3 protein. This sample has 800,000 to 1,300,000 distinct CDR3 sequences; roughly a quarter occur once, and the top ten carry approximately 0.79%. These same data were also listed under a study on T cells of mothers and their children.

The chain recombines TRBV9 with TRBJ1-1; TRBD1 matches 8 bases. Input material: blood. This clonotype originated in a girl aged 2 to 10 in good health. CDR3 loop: CASSARQGMNTEAFF. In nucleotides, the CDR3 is TGTGCCAGCAGCGCCCGACAGGGGATGAACACTGAAGCTTTCTTT.